Listed here are 2 T cell receptor beta chains from one sample, sequenced in a study of T-cell memory formation after mild COVID-19. TCRdb reanalysed the 5' RACE reads using MiXCR and keeps one entry per CDR3 protein. This table holds 55,000 to 75,000 distinct CDR3 sequences, roughly 26% found once. The sequenced sample was PBMCs or a T cell subset sorted from them (not recorded which). The receptors were sampled from a man between 18 and 35 years old who had mild COVID-19 (a few samples of this study predate the infection). Cell type and time point are not known.

This clonotype was detected a few times. The chain carries TRBV4-1 and TRBJ2-7, with D tentatively TRBD2 (5 bases). The CDR3 runs 15 residues. The ends were cut back, 3 bases at V and 0 bases at J, with 12 bases in the middle. Germline V CDR1 and CDR2: MGHRA, YSYEKL. CDR3 in DNA: TGCGCCAGCAGCCACGACTATTTTAGCTCCTACGAGCAGTACGTC. This codes for CASSHDYFSSYEQYV.

This rearrangement joins TRBV25-1 to TRBJ2-2; D is perhaps TRBD2 (6 bases). The length of the CDR3 is 16 residues. Between the trimmed V and J ends, which lost 4 bases and 6 bases, there was a span of 18 bases. CDR1 and CDR2 from the germline V gene are MGHDK and SYGVNS. The CDR3 DNA reads as TGTGCCAGCAGTGGGTCCACCTCGACTAGTCCCGGGGAGCTGTTTTTT. Its protein product is CASSGSTSTSPGELFF.